Listed below are T cell receptor beta chains from one sample, sequenced in a study of cytomegalovirus exposure and HLA in healthy donors. TCRdb keeps only in-frame clones here, not all; method: immunoSEQ multiplex PCR. The profile shows approximately 58,000 clones, 85% to 95% of them singletons. Material: PBMCs. These receptors were obtained from a woman aged 18 to 35 in good health and CMV-seropositive. Each CDR3 is given with its conserved first and last residue. The order of the fields is V gene, J gene, CDR3 protein.

V: TRBV28; J: TRBJ1-1; CDR3: CASSFPSYTEAFF
V: TRBV27; J: TRBJ2-1; CDR3: CASSSLQGTGYNEQFF
V: TRBV28; J: TRBJ1-2; CDR3: CASSLVSGNYGYTF
V: TRBV28; J: TRBJ2-7; CDR3: CASRSPAEDEQYF
V: TRBV27; J: TRBJ2-7; CDR3: CASSLTGSYEQYF
V: TRBV4-1; J: TRBJ1-1; CDR3: CASSQVGGNTEAFF
V: TRBV5-6; J: TRBJ2-5; CDR3: CASSFGLAGGGEQYF
V: TRBV30; J: TRBJ2-2; CDR3: CAWSVGVNTGELFF
V: TRBV18; J: TRBJ2-1; CDR3: CASSPLATRTNNEQFF
V: TRBV27; J: TRBJ1-6; CDR3: CATRRPGYNSPLHF
V: TRBV6-6; J: TRBJ1-2; CDR3: CASSYPTGDNYGYTF
V: TRBV29-1; J: TRBJ2-7; CDR3: CSARQSSYEQYF
V: TRBV6-1; J: TRBJ2-7; CDR3: CASSEVVARSYEQYF
V: TRBV5-1; J: TRBJ2-3; CDR3: CASSLGDRVFVTDTQYF
V: TRBV5-1; J: TRBJ1-4; CDR3: CASHMGEGTNEKLFF
V: TRBV11-2; J: TRBJ2-3; CDR3: CASSPQGGPDTQYF
V: TRBV27; J: TRBJ2-3; CDR3: CASSASSGQFTDTQYF
V: TRBV2; J: TRBJ1-1; CDR3: CASSGPGQKNTEAFF
V: TRBV7-9; J: TRBJ2-7; CDR3: CASSRGTDNYEQYF
V: TRBV6-1; J: TRBJ1-5; CDR3: CASSRQGNQPQHF
V: TRBV4-2; J: TRBJ1-1; CDR3: CASTRTGGMNTEAFF
V: TRBV28; J: TRBJ2-6; CDR3: CASKTFSGANVLTF
V: TRBV7-2; J: TRBJ2-1; CDR3: CASSLRGGGAGNEQFF
V: TRBV10-2; J: TRBJ2-5; CDR3: CASSLAGGGRETQYF
V: TRBV18; J: TRBJ1-2; CDR3: CASSPGGVYGYTF
V: TRBV27; J: TRBJ2-1; CDR3: CASSLRLSHTYNEQFF
V: TRBV18; J: TRBJ2-1; CDR3: CASSPDWGVSYNEQFF
V: TRBV4-1; J: TRBJ2-6; CDR3: CASSPGVQAGANVLTF
V: TRBV28; J: TRBJ2-7; CDR3: CASRSGLAYEQYF
V: TRBV6-4; J: TRBJ2-1; CDR3: CASSDGDRVNEQFF
V: TRBV28; J: TRBJ1-1; CDR3: CASSLGTLNTEAFF
V: TRBV29-1; J: TRBJ2-7; CDR3: CSVRGGLAGPSYEQYF
V: TRBV6-4; J: TRBJ2-5; CDR3: CASSPIAGEQETQYF
V: TRBV4-3; J: TRBJ1-2; CDR3: CASSLRTGGRIDGYTF
V: TRBV6-1; J: TRBJ2-4; CDR3: CASSERWQGKNIQYF
V: TRBV9; J: TRBJ2-7; CDR3: CASSPADSSYEQYF
V: TRBV9; J: TRBJ1-1; CDR3: CASSAGRVETEAFF
V: TRBV4-1; J: TRBJ1-6; CDR3: CASSQGSRTGNSPLHF
V: TRBV9; J: TRBJ2-1; CDR3: CASSLRGQGWNEQFF
V: TRBV6-5; J: TRBJ1-1; CDR3: CASSYEADAEAFF